This T cell receptor beta chain was recorded in a study of cytomegalovirus exposure and HLA in healthy donors. Primers included in the PCR were 60 Vbeta and 13 Jbeta primers. Here immunoSEQ multiplex PCR was the method, and the copy in TCRdb shows in-frame clones only, minus some. The sample table sets out about 130,000 clones. V was pared by 3 bases and J by 5 bases, with 7 bases of the junction left unmatched. The CDR3 is 14 amino acids. Germline V gives CDR1 SGHNT, CDR2 YYREEE (reference sequence). Sequencing used PBMCs. This clonotype was obtained from a man between 18 and 35 years old in good health and CMV-seronegative. V is TRBV5-4 and J is TRBJ2-7; 8 bases agree with TRBD1. The CDR3 DNA follows: TGTGCCAGCAGCTCAAGGACAGGGCTTGACGAGCAGTACTTC. It encodes CASSSRTGLDEQYF. Using reference TRBV5-4 and TRBJ2-7 for the parts outside the CDR3, the full variable domain is ETGVTQSPTHLIKTRGQQVTLRCSSQSGHNTVSWYQQALGQGPQFIFQYYREEENGRGNFPPRFSGLQFPNYSSELNVNALELDDSALYLCASSSRTGLDEQYFGPGTRLTVT.